These 18 T cell receptor beta chains came from one sample sequenced in a study of post-analysis software for immune sequencing data. Study results and caveats: In patients, TRBV5-6, TRBV5-1 and TRBV20-1 belonged to five TRBV segments found more frequently than in controls.

The TCR beta cDNA libraries carried unique molecular identifiers. TCRdb analysed the PCR reads with MiXCR anew, one entry per CDR3 protein. The sample has roughly 870,000 distinct CDR3 sequences, 53% seen once. What these receptors recognize is not known. The sample consisted of blood. These receptors came from a girl aged 5-17 years with multiple sclerosis.

CDR3 sequence reads: CASSPRWDSSNQGFF. The DNA of the CDR3 is TGCGCCAGCAGCCCACGGTGGGACAGCTCGAATCAGGGGTTCTTC. The J gene is TRBJ2-1, the V gene TRBV5-1; 7 positions match TRBD1. V lost 4 bases, J lost 15 bases, and 19 bases stayed unmatched. CDR3 length: 15 residues. Germline V gives CDR1 SGHRS, CDR2 YFSETQ.

This sequence joins TRBV15 and TRBJ1-2; D possibly corresponds to TRBD1 (5 bases). Germline V lookup: CDR1 LNHNV, CDR2 YYDKDF (reference sequence). The V end was cut by 0 bases, the J end by 10 bases, with 15 bases between. The CDR3 is 14 residues long. CDR3 region: CATSRDFGTEFYTF. The CDR3 DNA reads as TGTGCCACCAGCAGAGATTTCGGGACGGAGTTCTACACCTTC.

This chain links TRBV20-1 with TRBJ2-7; D call uncertain. Germline assignment: CDR1 DFQATT and CDR2 SNEGSKA (reference sequence). Trimming stripped 3 bases from V and 6 bases from J, with 12 bases between. The CDR3 runs 12 residues. The CDR3 region is CSASDRFAEQYF. The DNA for the CDR3 is TGCAGTGCTAGTGACCGCTTCGCCGAGCAGTACTTC.

The genes are TRBV10-1 and TRBJ1-1; 8 nucleotides agree with TRBD1. The CDR3 sequence is 14 residues long. V shed 6 bases and J 3 bases; nucleotides not matched to a gene: 6. Germline values: CDR1 WNHNN, CDR2 SYGVQD (reference sequence). In DNA, the CDR3 is TGCGCCAGCAGGGCAGGGGGCCGAGACACTGAAGCTTTCTTT. Amino acid sequence: CASRAGGRDTEAFF.

V is TRBV5-1 and J is TRBJ2-7; 8 positions match TRBD1. Trimming cost V 4 bases and J 5 bases; bases outside gene matches: 11. This CDR3 is built from 15 residues. The germline gives CDR1 SGHRS, CDR2 YFSETQ. CDR3 coding DNA: TGCGCCAGCAGCCCGGCTGACAGGGGATGGAACGAGCAGTACTTC. This gives the protein CASSPADRGWNEQYF.

This chain connects TRBV25-1 to TRBJ2-5; D is perhaps TRBD2 (5 bases). The CDR3 sequence is 13 residues long. V gave up 1 base and J gave up 11 bases, with 14 bases separating them. The germline CDR1 and CDR2 sequences are MGHDK and SYGVNS. The chain's CDR3 is CASSEFGSSGQYF. DNA of the CDR3: TGTGCCAGCAGTGAATTTGGCAGCTCGGGGCAGTACTTC.

This sequence joins TRBV29-1 and TRBJ1-1, with 9 bases fitting TRBD1. The CDR3 covers 14 residues. Germline lookup yields CDR1 SQVTM and CDR2 ANQGSEA. With V trimmed by 7 bases and J by 3 bases, 9 bases remained unmatched. CDR3 loop: CSAGTGRWDTEAFF. The CDR3 bases are TGCAGCGCCGGGACAGGGCGCTGGGACACTGAAGCTTTCTTT.

This sequence joins TRBV6-1 and TRBJ2-5; 8 positions agree with TRBD2. Trimming took 3 bases from V and 4 from J; bases not matched to a gene: 13. The CDR3 runs to 17 residues. The germline CDR1 and CDR2 sequences are MNHNS and SASEGT. The CDR3 reads CASSDLLSGRLRETQYF. The CDR3, as DNA: TGTGCCAGCAGTGACCTACTAAGCGGGAGACTGCGAGAGACCCAGTACTTC.

The V gene is TRBV29-1, the J gene TRBJ1-2; D call uncertain. The CDR3 consists of 12 residues. The germline V gene has CDR1 SQVTM and CDR2 ANQGSEA. V was trimmed by 4 bases and J by 3 bases, leaving 9 bases between them. The CDR3 loop reads CSVVLVDYGYTF. CDR3 nucleotides: TGCAGCGTTGTATTGGTAGACTATGGCTACACCTTC.

This clonotype was counted between two and nine times. This sequence joins TRBV4-1 and TRBJ2-7, with 8 bases matching TRBD2. Germline trimming cut 4 bases from V and 4 bases from J; bases unmatched to any gene: 9. The germline V gene has CDR1 MGHRA and CDR2 YSYEKL. The CDR3 has 15 residues. The CDR3 sequence: CASSLIAGKEYEQYF. The CDR3 bases are TGCGCCAGCAGCCTGATAGCGGGGAAGGAGTACGAGCAGTACTTC.

This chain links TRBV7-3 with TRBJ1-1; 8 nucleotides line up with TRBD1. Losses at the gene ends were 0 bases for V and 3 bases for J; bases not matched to a gene: 12. The CDR3 is 18 amino acids. Germline assignment: CDR1 SGHTA and CDR2 FQGTGA. The CDR3 sequence: CASSLTPHQGAGHTEAFF. CDR3 nucleotides: TGTGCCAGCAGCTTAACCCCCCATCAGGGGGCAGGTCACACTGAAGCTTTCTTT.

This chain uses TRBV7-6 with TRBJ2-7; 7 nucleotides line up with TRBD2. From germline, CDR1 is SGHVS and CDR2 FNYEAQ. The V gene end was trimmed by 1 base and the J gene end by 3 bases; junction bases not matched to a gene: 6. The CDR3 loop spans 15 amino acids. The CDR3 nucleotides read TGTGCCAGCAGCTTAGAGGCGGGAGAGGGCTACGAGCAGTACTTC. It encodes CASSLEAGEGYEQYF.

This chain joins TRBV15 and TRBJ2-7, with D unresolved. Germline CDR1 and CDR2: LNHNV and YYDKDF (reference sequence). The V end was cut by 0 bases, the J end by 0 bases, with 6 bases between. This CDR3 comprises 14 residues. For the CDR3, the DNA is TGTGCCACCAGCAGAGACGTGACCTCCTACGAGCAGTACTTC. Its protein product is CATSRDVTSYEQYF.

The V call is TRBV7-6, the J call TRBJ1-5; D perhaps matches TRBD1 (5 bases). Between the trimmed V and J ends, which lost 6 bases and 3 bases, there was a span of 12 bases. The CDR3 consists of 14 residues. Germline V CDR1 and CDR2: SGHVS, FNYEAQ. Written as DNA, the CDR3 is TGTGCCAGCAGTCCTGGGACCTACAATCAGCCCCAGCATTTT. Its translation: CASSPGTYNQPQHF.

This rearrangement joins TRBV20-1 to TRBJ2-1; D may be TRBD2 (6 bases). Germline lookup yields CDR1 DFQATT and CDR2 SNEGSKA (reference sequence). The CDR3 runs to 13 residues. The ends were cut back, 6 bases at V and 6 bases at J, with 15 bases in the middle. The CDR3 DNA reads TGCAGTGCGCCCCGGACTACCGTCAATGAGCAGTTCTTC. Its translation: CSAPRTTVNEQFF.

At least ten counts were recorded for this clonotype. This chain connects TRBV29-1 to TRBJ2-7, with TRBD2 as a possible D gene (6 bases). Germline CDR1 reads SQVTM; CDR2 reads ANQGSEA. The CDR3 is 13 residues long. The V end was cut by 1 base, the J end by 2 bases, with 9 bases between. The CDR3 protein is CSVEVREPYEQYF. CDR3 DNA: TGCAGCGTTGAAGTCCGGGAGCCCTACGAGCAGTACTTC.

The rearrangement links TRBV12-3 or TRBV12-4 to TRBJ1-2; D perhaps matches TRBD1 (6 bases). Trimming took 4 bases from V and 4 from J, leaving 13 bases between them. This CDR3 has 14 residues. The CDR3 here is CASSSLQGSYGYTF. The CDR3 coding sequence is TGTGCCAGCAGTTCCCTACAGGGCTCCTATGGCTACACCTTC.

The chain uses TRBV7-2 and TRBJ2-7; 11 bases align to TRBD1. V was pared by 2 bases and J by 4 bases, with 10 bases of the junction left unmatched. The length of the CDR3 is 17 residues. CDR1 and CDR2 from the germline V gene are SGHTA and FQGNSA. The CDR3 DNA sequence: TGTGCCAGCAGCTTACCGACGATGCGGGACAGGGGGTACGAGCAGTACTTC. It specifies CASSLPTMRDRGYEQYF.